This T cell receptor beta chain was sequenced for a study of control samples from healthy donors and cancer patients. TCRdb's table, derived via immunoSEQ multiplex PCR, lists solely in-frame clones and lacks some. The sample holds approximately 120,000 clones; about 89% are singletons and the top ten take roughly 18%. V lost 4 bases to trimming and J lost 2 bases; unmatched junction nucleotides: 2. Germline loops: CDR1 MNHEY, CDR2 SMNVEV (reference sequence). The length of the CDR3 is 14 residues. This chain links TRBV27 with TRBJ1-5; 7 bases agree with TRBD1. The receptor comes from a woman in her forties or fifties in good health. The specimen sequenced was blood. The CDR3 spells CASSYDRGNQPQHF. DNA for the CDR3: TGTGCCAGCAGTTACGACAGGGGCAATCAGCCCCAGCATTTT.